Below, one T cell receptor beta chain is given with its context. Authors' methods: How many nucleated cells were present was estimated from reference gene primer amplification. Produced via immunoSEQ multiplex PCR; TCRdb's table is partial and in-frame only. For V, J and clone size, that table is used; D and trimming come from the DNA. The sample records about 77,000 clones, about nine tenths being singletons. This specimen belongs to a study of blood T cell repertoires in COVID-19. Study summary: From T cells, B-cell-depleted T cells, or PBMCs came the material, which was cDNA or gDNA.

Germline V lookup: CDR1 KGHDR, CDR2 SFDVKD. This CDR3 has 16 residues. V lost 3 bases to trimming and J lost 1 base; unmatched junction nucleotides: 3. The chain uses TRBV24-1 and TRBJ2-1; TRBD2 matches at 9 bases. The receptor's source is a woman at least 80 years old with active or convalescent COVID-19. The sequenced sample consisted of peripheral blood. CDR3 sequence: CATSDRSGGSYNEQFF. Here the CDR3 DNA reads TGTGCCACCAGTGATCGTAGCGGGGGTTCCTACAATGAGCAGTTCTTC.